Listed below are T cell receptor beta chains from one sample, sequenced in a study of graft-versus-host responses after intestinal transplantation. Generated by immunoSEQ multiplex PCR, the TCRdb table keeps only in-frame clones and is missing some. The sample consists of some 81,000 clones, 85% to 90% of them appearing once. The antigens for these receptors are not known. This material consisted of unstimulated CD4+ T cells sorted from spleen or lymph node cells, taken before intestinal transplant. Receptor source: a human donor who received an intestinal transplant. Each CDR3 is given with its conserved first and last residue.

CDR3: CATSRDQGGYTF
J: TRBJ1-2
V: TRBV15

CDR3: CASSLGGAGTQYF
J: TRBJ2-5
V: TRBV28

CDR3: CASSLQGPRSGANVLTF
J: TRBJ2-6
V: TRBV5-6

CDR3: CASTENRGPYGYTF
J: TRBJ1-2
V: TRBV6-1

CDR3: CATSRGGTNYGYTF
J: TRBJ1-2
V: TRBV15

CDR3: CAWSPGTGNGYTF
J: TRBJ1-2
V: TRBV30

CDR3: CAWDRDRIPNSGNTIYF
J: TRBJ1-3
V: TRBV30

CDR3: CASSPPEGYEQYF
J: TRBJ2-7
V: TRBV18

CDR3: CASSLGDRIHNEQFF
J: TRBJ2-1
V: TRBV28

CDR3: CASTSTDTQYF
J: TRBJ2-3
V: TRBV28

CDR3: CASSVGRYTEAFF
J: TRBJ1-1
V: TRBV9

CDR3: CASSFFPRYEQYF
J: TRBJ2-7
V: TRBV6-1

CDR3: CASSYFGGAGELFF
J: TRBJ2-2
V: TRBV6-5

CDR3: CAWRETGKTEAFF
J: TRBJ1-1
V: TRBV30

CDR3: CASSPNQQGSGANVLTF
J: TRBJ2-6
V: TRBV2

CDR3: CASSLREVAGASYEQYF
J: TRBJ2-7
V: TRBV5-4

CDR3: CASSQGSGNTIYF
J: TRBJ1-3
V: TRBV5-4

CDR3: CASSLAGQGGYTF
J: TRBJ1-2
V: TRBV5-4

CDR3: CSVATAGGSGNTIYF
J: TRBJ1-3
V: TRBV29-1

CDR3: CASSFSSGVQPQHF
J: TRBJ1-5
V: TRBV27

CDR3: CASSLGDRGYGYTF
J: TRBJ1-2
V: TRBV5-1

CDR3: CSVVFVIQETQYF
J: TRBJ2-5
V: TRBV29-1

CDR3: CASSWTGIPYEQYF
J: TRBJ2-7
V: TRBV28

CDR3: CASSGGLATYEQYF
J: TRBJ2-7
V: TRBV5-1

CDR3: CASSLDISYEQYF
J: TRBJ2-7
V: TRBV28

CDR3: CASSAGLEQPQHF
J: TRBJ1-5
V: TRBV10-1

CDR3: CSVESHAGTEQFF
J: TRBJ2-1
V: TRBV29-1

CDR3: CASSLTGTSGNEQFF
J: TRBJ2-1
V: TRBV7-3

CDR3: CAISQGLGVAEAFF
J: TRBJ1-1
V: TRBV10-3

CDR3: CASSEAGRGTYEQYF
J: TRBJ2-7
V: TRBV2

CDR3: CASSLLRYEQYF
J: TRBJ2-7
V: TRBV7-2

CDR3: CASSQGLAASTYNEQFF
J: TRBJ2-1
V: TRBV5-1

CDR3: CASRFGDTVDEQFF
J: TRBJ2-1
V: TRBV5-1

CDR3: CASSFMGGAGATNEKLFF
J: TRBJ1-4
V: TRBV28

CDR3: CASSLTVGQGPYEQYF
J: TRBJ2-7
V: TRBV7-6

CDR3: CASSESGSRGETQYF
J: TRBJ2-5
V: TRBV28

CDR3: CASSFSQAGGNSEQYF
J: TRBJ2-7
V: TRBV28

CDR3: CAWGVLGAGYTF
J: TRBJ1-2
V: TRBV30

CDR3: CASSAYNEQFF
J: TRBJ2-1
V: TRBV2

CDR3: CASSSRYPTGSSGNTIYF
J: TRBJ1-3
V: TRBV7-2

CDR3: CASSDVSSSYNEQFF
J: TRBJ2-1
V: TRBV2

CDR3: CASREPGQGSYEQYF
J: TRBJ2-7
V: TRBV2

CDR3: CASSIGTRVPTDTQYF
J: TRBJ2-3
V: TRBV7-3

CDR3: CASSLYTGGNTEAFF
J: TRBJ1-1
V: TRBV6-1

CDR3: CARPRGQGVKKTQYF
J: TRBJ2-5
V: TRBV6-1

CDR3: CASSFTSGGAIDTQYF
J: TRBJ2-3
V: TRBV5-4

CDR3: CASSSRTSGSGTDTQYF
J: TRBJ2-3
V: TRBV5-1

CDR3: CASSYPQQDGYTF
J: TRBJ1-2
V: TRBV6-6

CDR3: CSVEKGADDQPQHF
J: TRBJ1-5
V: TRBV29-1

CDR3: CASSDSLGDYTEAFF
J: TRBJ1-1
V: TRBV25-1

CDR3: CASSSRRGWSNQPQHF
J: TRBJ1-5
V: TRBV5-6

CDR3: CASSRLAGGPRELFF
J: TRBJ2-2
V: TRBV5-6

CDR3: CASSQEAAGSNQPQHF
J: TRBJ1-5
V: TRBV4-2